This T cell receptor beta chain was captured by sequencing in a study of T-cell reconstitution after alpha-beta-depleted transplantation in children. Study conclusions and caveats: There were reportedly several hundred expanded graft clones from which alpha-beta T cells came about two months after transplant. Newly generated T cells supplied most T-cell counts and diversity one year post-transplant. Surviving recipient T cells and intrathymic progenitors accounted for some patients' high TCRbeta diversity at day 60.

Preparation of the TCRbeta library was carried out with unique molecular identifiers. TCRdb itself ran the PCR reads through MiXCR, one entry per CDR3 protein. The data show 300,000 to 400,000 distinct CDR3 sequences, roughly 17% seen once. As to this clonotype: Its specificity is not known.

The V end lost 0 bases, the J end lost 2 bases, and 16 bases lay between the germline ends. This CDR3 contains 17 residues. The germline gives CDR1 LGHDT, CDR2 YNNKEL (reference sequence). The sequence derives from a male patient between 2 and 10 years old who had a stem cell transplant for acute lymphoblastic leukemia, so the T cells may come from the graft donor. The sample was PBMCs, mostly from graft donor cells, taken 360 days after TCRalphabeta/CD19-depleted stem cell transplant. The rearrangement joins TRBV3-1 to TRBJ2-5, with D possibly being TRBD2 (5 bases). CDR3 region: CASSQDRTDYLQETQYF. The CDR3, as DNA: TGTGCCAGCAGCCAAGATCGGACCGACTACCTACAAGAGACCCAGTACTTC.